Sequencing of this T cell receptor (beta chain) was carried out in a study of Ad26.COV2.S vaccination and SARS-CoV-2 variants. Study overall: The authors gave Ad26.COV2.S intramuscularly, either once or twice 56 days apart.

This CDR3 region has 11 residues. The V gene lost 0 bases and the J gene lost 5 bases, with 2 bases spanning the gap. The germline V gene has CDR1 SQVTM and CDR2 ANQGSEA. Repertoires were generated with immunoSEQ multiplex PCR, while TCRdb's copy carries only in-frame clones and drops some. The sample gives about 420,000 clones, roughly 90% of which show up once; around 3.6% is in the top ten. Study outcomes and limitations: Comparability of non-spike TCR breadth was observed across vaccine and placebo recipients.

Comment on this clone: The antigen remains unidentified.

Noted treatment: some 20 received Ad26.COV2.S at low or high dose, single or two shots; 5 received placebo; per-sample allocation not given. Specimens were obtained on day 63 following the first vaccine or placebo injection. This sequence was found in a person between 18 and 59 years old who received the Ad26.COV2.S COVID-19 vaccine or a placebo. Sequencing was performed on peripheral blood, taken in a trial of Ad26.COV2.S vaccine versus placebo. This chain links TRBV29-1 with TRBJ2-1; D remains ambiguous. This CDR3 is CSVEDNNEQFF. In nucleotides, the CDR3 is TGCAGCGTTGAAGATAACAATGAGCAGTTCTTC.